Described below is a single TCR beta chain sequence and its context. The data originate from a study of blood T cell repertoires in COVID-19. Study summary: Samples representing acute and convalescent COVID-19 were sourced from the United States, Italy and Spain.

The data were produced by immunoSEQ multiplex PCR, yet TCRdb's version contains in-frame clones alone and is incomplete. The table records some 48,000 clones, under 95% of them present only once. Sequences were obtained from peripheral blood. The source is a man aged 70-80 years with active COVID-19.

This CDR3 reads CASSQVAGEQETQYF. CDR3 bases: TGTGCCAGCAGCCAAGTAGCGGGGGAACAAGAGACCCAGTACTTC. The V gene is TRBV4-2, the J gene TRBJ2-5; 9 bases are a match to TRBD2. J was trimmed by 2 bases and V by 1 base; bases with no gene match: 2. Germline-derived CDR1 and CDR2 are LGHNA and YNFKEQ. The length of the CDR3 is 15 residues.